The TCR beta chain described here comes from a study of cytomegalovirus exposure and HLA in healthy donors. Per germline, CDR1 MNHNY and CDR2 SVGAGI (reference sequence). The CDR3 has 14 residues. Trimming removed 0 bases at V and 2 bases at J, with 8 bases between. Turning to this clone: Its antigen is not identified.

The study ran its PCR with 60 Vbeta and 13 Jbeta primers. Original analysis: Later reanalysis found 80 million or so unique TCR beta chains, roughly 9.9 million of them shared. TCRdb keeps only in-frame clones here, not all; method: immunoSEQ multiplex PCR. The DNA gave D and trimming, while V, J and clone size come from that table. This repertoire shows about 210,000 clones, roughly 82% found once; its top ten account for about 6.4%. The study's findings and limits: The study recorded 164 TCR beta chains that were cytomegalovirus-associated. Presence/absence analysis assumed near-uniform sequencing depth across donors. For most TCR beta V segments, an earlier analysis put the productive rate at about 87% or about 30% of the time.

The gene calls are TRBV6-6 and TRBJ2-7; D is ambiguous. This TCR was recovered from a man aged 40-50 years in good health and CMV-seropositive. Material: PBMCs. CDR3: CASSYSGHPYEQYF. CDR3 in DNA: TGTGCCAGCAGTTACTCTGGGCACCCCTACGAGCAGTACTTC.